The T cell receptor (beta chain) described here comes from a study of neurological immune-mediated disorders. The method for making cDNA was 5'RACE, and it used 10-nucleotide random UMIs. Using its own MiXCR run on the 5' RACE reads, TCRdb lists one record per CDR3 protein. The table includes some 80,000 distinct CDR3 sequences, 4.3% detected once. The time point denotes: longitudinal time-point 3. PBMCs stored at -80 C, 2 million in total, were the source of the unsorted libraries. Findings of the study overall: Private repertoires in all groups were suggested by the finding that expanded clones across subjects shared no CDR3 amino acid sequences.

The CDR3 length is 14 residues. The V gene lost 5 bases and the J gene lost 7 bases, with 17 bases spanning the gap. This clonotype was picked up many times. Its cognate antigen is unknown. The sequenced sample was PBMCs. V gene TRBV12-3 or TRBV12-4 combines with J gene TRBJ1-2, with D unclear. The sequence was obtained from a woman aged 55-70 years with multiple sclerosis. In DNA form, the CDR3 reads TGTGCCAGCAGTCCGCCGGGTCGAGGTGGTGGCTACACCTTC. Amino acid sequence: CASSPPGRGGGYTF.